Sequencing of this TCR beta chain was carried out in a study of blood T cell repertoires in COVID-19. Whole-study context: Researchers got acute and convalescent COVID-19 samples from the United States, Italy and Spain. The cDNA or gDNA used as material had been derived from T cells, B-cell-depleted T cells, or PBMCs.

Authors' analysis steps: For nucleated cells, counts were estimated from reference gene primer amplification. Generated by immunoSEQ multiplex PCR, the TCRdb table keeps only in-frame clones and is missing some. V, J and clone size derive from that table, while D and trimming were established from the DNA sequence. The sample records approximately 70,000 clones, under 95% being singletons. The sample consisted of peripheral blood. The sequence came from a woman aged 55-69 years with active COVID-19.

CDR3 nucleotide sequence: TGTGCCAGCAGGGCGGGAGTGCAAAATGAAAAACTGTTTTTT. This encodes CASRAGVQNEKLFF. The rearrangement uses TRBV6-5 and TRBJ1-4; the D is unclear. Germline V CDR1 and CDR2: MNHEY, SVGAGI. The CDR3 length is 14 residues. V lost 6 bases, J lost 5 bases, and 13 bases lay in between.